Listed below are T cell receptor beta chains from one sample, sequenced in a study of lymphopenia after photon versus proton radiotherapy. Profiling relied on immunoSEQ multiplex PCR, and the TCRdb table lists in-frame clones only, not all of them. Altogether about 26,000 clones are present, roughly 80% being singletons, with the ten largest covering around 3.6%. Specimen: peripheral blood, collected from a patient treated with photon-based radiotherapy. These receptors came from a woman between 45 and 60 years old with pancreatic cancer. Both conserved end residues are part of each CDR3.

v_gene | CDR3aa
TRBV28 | CASSSGQGALQPQHF
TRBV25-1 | CASSAGGSRDRVHEQFF
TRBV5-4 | CASSLTSGGANVLTF
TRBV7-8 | CASSLVPGPSYNEQFF
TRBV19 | CASGGNSNQPQHF
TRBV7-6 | CASSLRQNSYEQYF
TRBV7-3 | CASSQLAGGSTDTQYF
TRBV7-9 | CASSLEGQGPSTPQHF
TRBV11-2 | CASSPLAEQYF
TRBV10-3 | CATKREGGGTQYF
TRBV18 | CASSPPAGPEGEFF
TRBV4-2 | CASSQAPDRTTNTGELFF
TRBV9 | CASSPGTSGFSYNEQFF
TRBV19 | CASPSGRGETQYF
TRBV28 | CASTKGRQGADTQYF
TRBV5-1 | CASSHPQGNEQFF
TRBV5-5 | CASSPEAGPYSNEQFF
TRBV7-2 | CASNTVIPGEVFF
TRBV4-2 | CASSQERASGSTDTQYF
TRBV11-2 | CASSLQAGNQPQHF
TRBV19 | CASRPHRGRGGQNTEAFF
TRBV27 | CASSLGLNTGELFF
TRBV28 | CASSYSGRYNEQFF
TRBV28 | CASATGAMNTEAFF
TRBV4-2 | CASSQGDSFNQPQHF
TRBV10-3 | CAISESRDRPNTEAFF
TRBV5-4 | CASSWGPSSNTEAFF
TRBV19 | CASSPGGSYNEQFF
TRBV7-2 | CASSRTSGGIQYF
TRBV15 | CATSREGYEQYF
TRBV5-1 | CASAGLAYNEQFF
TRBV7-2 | CASSPHSSGNTIYF
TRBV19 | CASSPGPKEFDEQFF
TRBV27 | CASSGGPGEETQYF
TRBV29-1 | CSVEVGSNPYEQYF
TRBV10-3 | CAISESPGQGIGYTF
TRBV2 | CASSLSPTGTGFNGYTF